The entry that follows covers one T cell receptor (beta chain) sequence. No cognate antigen has been identified for it. Qualities for individual bases were not recorded, and no much larger clone is one base off. The sample comes from a study of cytomegalovirus exposure and HLA in healthy donors (dated by TCRdb to about 2017). A note on the overall study: A later analysis indicated that the 90 to 150 validation repertoires were generated on the platform also employed for the approximately 690 repertoires of the first cohort. The study was designed to test whether signatures of past pathogen exposure could be identified by cataloging public T cell receptors. Besides the first cohort of roughly 660 subjects, a separate validation cohort made up of roughly 120 different subjects was used. To predict cytomegalovirus infection status, the study combined high-throughput TCR immunosequencing, statistical association of individual TCRs with disease status, and machine learning.

The method was the immunoSEQ multiplex PCR assay. The original methods were these. A statistical classification framework was built to diagnose cytomegalovirus status from the catalog of TCR beta chain sequences. The clones in this table, taken by TCRdb from immuneACCESS, are in-frame only. Not every clone is retained; where verified, under half of the shortfall comes from an unresolved V gene, and the cause of the rest is unknown. V and J calls and clone size are as listed in that table; D and trimming were resolved from the DNA. Here the sample has roughly 50,000 clones; 75% to 95% occur a single time. Clones ranked in the top ten supply more than 2.5% of the sample. The donors belonged to the validation cohort of 120 subjects, which was separate from the approximately 680-subject first cohort. Overall results and qualifications from the work: The classifier was reported to diagnose cytomegalovirus status with high specificity and sensitivity in both the original and validation cohorts. The authors suggested that the approach could potentially be generalized to other disease states and immunological phenotypes. While some public TCRs were present in many individuals, most TCR sequences turned up only very rarely across donors. In vitro tests confirmed that a few of the cytomegalovirus-associated TCR beta chains recognize cytomegalovirus antigens. In the study, approximately 160 TCR beta chains were listed as associated with cytomegalovirus. Of the cluster scores, 90% to 95% were above 0 in a later analysis, which found that TCRs clustered in the first cohort also tended to co-occur in the 120 validation repertoires. The validation cohort had no HLA typing available for a later analysis, so co-occurrence within that cohort was assessed over all 120 or so repertoires.

The sequence came from a man younger than 30 in good health and CMV-seronegative. Sequences were obtained from PBMCs.

The DNA sequence reads TGTGCCAGCAGCTCAAGAGCCGGGACTCAGGGAAACACCATATATTTT. Translated, it gives CASSSRAGTQGNTIYF. The chain links TRBV9 with TRBJ1-3, with a weak D call of TRBD1 (5 bases match). V is clipped by 4 bases and J by 4 bases, and the sequence between their germline boundaries is 18 bases long. The CDR3, from cysteine to phenylalanine, totals 16 residues. Kept here is only the CDR3 DNA, which spans 48 bases and is read in frame from base 1. According to the germline V gene, CDR1 reads SGDLS and CDR2 reads YYNGEE.